The TCR beta chain under discussion was sequenced for a study of identical twins. TCRdb re-called the 5' RACE reads with MiXCR, one entry per CDR3 protein. The sample has about 720,000 distinct CDR3 sequences, 8.6% seen once. The V gene end was trimmed by 4 bases and the J gene end by 2 bases; junction bases not matched to a gene: 5. The germline CDR1 and CDR2 sequences are SQVTM and ANQGSEA. The CDR3 is 14 residues long. These data are also associated with another study on yellow fever vaccine responses in identical twins.

J is TRBJ2-1 and V is TRBV29-1, with 7 positions matching TRBD2. The sequenced sample was PBMCs. The source is a young woman in good health. CDR3 bases: TGCAGCGTTGTTACGGGGAGGGCCTACAATGAGCAGTTCTTC. Residues: CSVVTGRAYNEQFF.